This TCR beta chain emerged from a study of blood T cell repertoires in COVID-19. Assay used: immunoSEQ multiplex PCR; TCRdb lists only in-frame clones, some missing. The table has tens of thousands of clones, over 75% seen once. Germline CDR1 KGHSH, CDR2 LQKENI. V lost 1 base, J lost 7 bases, and 13 bases lay in between. The CDR3 has 15 amino acids. The TCR sequence derives from a man between 65 and 85 years old with active or convalescent COVID-19. The chain recombines TRBV18 with TRBJ2-2; maybe TRBD2 (5 bases). Sequencing was performed on peripheral blood. Here the CDR3 DNA reads TGTGCCAGCTCACCACAAGACTATAGGGTCGGGGAGCTGTTTTTT. Translating gives CASSPQDYRVGELFF.